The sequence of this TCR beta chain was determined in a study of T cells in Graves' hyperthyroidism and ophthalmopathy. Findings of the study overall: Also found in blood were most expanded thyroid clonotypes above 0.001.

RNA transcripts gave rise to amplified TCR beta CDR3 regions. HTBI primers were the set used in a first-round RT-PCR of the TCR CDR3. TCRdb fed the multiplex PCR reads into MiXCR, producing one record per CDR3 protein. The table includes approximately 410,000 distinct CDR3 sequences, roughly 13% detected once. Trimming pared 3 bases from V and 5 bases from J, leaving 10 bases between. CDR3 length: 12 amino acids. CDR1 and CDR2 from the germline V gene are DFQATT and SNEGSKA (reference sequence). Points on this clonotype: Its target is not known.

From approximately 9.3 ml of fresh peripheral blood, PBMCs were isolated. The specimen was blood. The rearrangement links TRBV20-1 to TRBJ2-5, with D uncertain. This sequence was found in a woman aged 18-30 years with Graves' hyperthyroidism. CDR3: CSARVLSETQYF. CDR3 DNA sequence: TGCAGTGCTAGGGTTCTATCGGAGACCCAGTACTTC.